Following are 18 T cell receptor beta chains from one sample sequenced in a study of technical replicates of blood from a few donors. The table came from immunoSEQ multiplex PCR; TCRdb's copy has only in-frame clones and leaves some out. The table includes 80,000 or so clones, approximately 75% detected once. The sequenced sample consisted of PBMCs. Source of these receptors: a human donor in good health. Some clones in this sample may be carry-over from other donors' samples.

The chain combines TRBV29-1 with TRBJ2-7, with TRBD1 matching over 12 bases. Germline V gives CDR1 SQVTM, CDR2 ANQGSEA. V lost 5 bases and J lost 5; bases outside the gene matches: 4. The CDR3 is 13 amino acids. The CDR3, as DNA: TGCAGCGTTAGGGACAGGGGGCAGAACGAGCAGTACTTC. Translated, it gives CSVRDRGQNEQYF.

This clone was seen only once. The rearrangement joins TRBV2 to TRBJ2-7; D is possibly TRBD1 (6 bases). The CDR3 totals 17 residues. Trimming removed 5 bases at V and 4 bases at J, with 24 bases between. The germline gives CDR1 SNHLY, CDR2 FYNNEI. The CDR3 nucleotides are TGTGCCAGCAGTTCACCTGCCGGGACACCCTCGGGATACGAGCAGTACTTC. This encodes CASSSPAGTPSGYEQYF. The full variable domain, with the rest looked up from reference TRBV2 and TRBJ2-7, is EPEVTQTPSHQVTQMGQEVILRCVPISNHLYFYWYRQILGQKVEFLVSFYNNEISEKSEIFDDQFSVERPDGSNFTLKIRSTKLEDSAMYFCASSSPAGTPSGYEQYFGPGTRLTVT.

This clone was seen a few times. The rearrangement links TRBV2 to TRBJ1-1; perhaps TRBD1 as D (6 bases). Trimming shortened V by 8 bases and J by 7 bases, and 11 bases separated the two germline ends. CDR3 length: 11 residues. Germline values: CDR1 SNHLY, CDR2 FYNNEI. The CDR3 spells CASCIGGEAFF. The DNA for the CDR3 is TGTGCCAGCTGTATAGGGGGTGAAGCTTTCTTT. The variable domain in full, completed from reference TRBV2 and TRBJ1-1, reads EPEVTQTPSHQVTQMGQEVILRCVPISNHLYFYWYRQILGQKVEFLVSFYNNEISEKSEIFDDQFSVERPDGSNFTLKIRSTKLEDSAMYFCASCIGGEAFFGQGTRLTVV.

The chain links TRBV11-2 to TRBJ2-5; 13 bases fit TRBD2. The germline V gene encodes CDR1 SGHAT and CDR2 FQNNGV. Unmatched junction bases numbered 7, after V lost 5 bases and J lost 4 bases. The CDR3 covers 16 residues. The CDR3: CASSTTSGRVLETQYF. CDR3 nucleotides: TGTGCCAGCAGCACAACTAGCGGGAGGGTCCTAGAGACCCAGTACTTC. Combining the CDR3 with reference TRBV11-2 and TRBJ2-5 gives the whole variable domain EAGVAQSPRYKIIEKRQSVAFWCNPISGHATLYWYQQILGQGPKLLIQFQNNGVVDDSQLPKDRFSAERLKGVDSTLKIQPAKLEDSAVYLCASSTTSGRVLETQYFGPGTRLLVL.

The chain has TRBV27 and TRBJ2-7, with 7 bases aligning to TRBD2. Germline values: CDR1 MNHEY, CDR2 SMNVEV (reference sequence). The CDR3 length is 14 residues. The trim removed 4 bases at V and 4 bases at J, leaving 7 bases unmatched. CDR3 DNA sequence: TGTGCCAGCAGTTGGCGGGAGTCGGGGTACGAGCAGTACTTC. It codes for CASSWRESGYEQYF.

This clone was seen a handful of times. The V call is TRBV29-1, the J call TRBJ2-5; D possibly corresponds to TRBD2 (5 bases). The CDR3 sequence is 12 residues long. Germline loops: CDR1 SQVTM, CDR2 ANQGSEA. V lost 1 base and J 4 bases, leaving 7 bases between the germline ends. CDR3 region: CSVEGERETQYF. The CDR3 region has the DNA TGCAGCGTTGAAGGGGAGAGAGAGACCCAGTACTTC.

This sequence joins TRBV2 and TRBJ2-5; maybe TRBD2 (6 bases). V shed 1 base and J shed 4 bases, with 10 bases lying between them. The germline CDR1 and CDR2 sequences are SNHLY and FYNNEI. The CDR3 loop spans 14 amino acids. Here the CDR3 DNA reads TGTGCCAGCAGTGAAGGGGTGGGGGGAGAGACCCAGTACTTC. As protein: CASSEGVGGETQYF.

In nucleotides, the CDR3 is TGTGCCAGCAGCTTCCAGGGGGCCCATACAACATATAATTCACCCCTCCACTTT. Its translation: CASSFQGAHTTYNSPLHF. This chain uses TRBV5-4 with TRBJ1-6; 8 nucleotides line up with TRBD1. CDR1 SGHNT and CDR2 YYREEE come from the germline V gene (reference sequence). The CDR3 covers 18 residues. The V gene end was trimmed by 2 bases and the J gene end by 4 bases; junction bases not matched to a gene: 11.

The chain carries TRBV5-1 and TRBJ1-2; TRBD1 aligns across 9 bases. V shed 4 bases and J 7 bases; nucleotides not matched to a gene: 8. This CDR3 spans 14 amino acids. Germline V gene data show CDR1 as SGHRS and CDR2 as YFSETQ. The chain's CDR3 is CASSTDRGSLGYTF. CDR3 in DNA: TGCGCCAGCAGCACGGACAGGGGAAGCCTTGGCTACACCTTC.

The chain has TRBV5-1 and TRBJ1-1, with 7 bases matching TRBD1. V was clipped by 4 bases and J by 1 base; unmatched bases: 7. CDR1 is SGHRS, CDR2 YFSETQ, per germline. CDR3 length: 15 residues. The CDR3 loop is CASSPQGGWNTEAFF. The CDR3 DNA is TGCGCCAGCAGCCCTCAGGGGGGCTGGAACACTGAAGCTTTCTTT.

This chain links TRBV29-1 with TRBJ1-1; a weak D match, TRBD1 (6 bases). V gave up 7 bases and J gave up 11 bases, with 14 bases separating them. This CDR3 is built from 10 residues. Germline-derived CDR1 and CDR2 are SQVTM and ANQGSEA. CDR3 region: CSALQGMAFF. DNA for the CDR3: TGCAGCGCCCTTCAGGGGATGGCTTTCTTT. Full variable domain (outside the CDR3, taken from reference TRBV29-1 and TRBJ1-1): SAVISQKPSRDICQRGTSLTIQCQVDSQVTMMFWYRQQPGQSLTLIATANQGSEATYESGFVIDKFPISRPNLTFSTLTVSNMSPEDSSIYLCSALQGMAFFGQGTRLTVV.

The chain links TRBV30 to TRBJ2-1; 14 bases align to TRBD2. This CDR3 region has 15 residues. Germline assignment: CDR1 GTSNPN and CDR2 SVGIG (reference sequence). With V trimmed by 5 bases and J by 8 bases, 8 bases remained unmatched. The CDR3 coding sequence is TGTGCCTGGGAATCGGGACTAGCGGGAGTATATGAGCAGTTCTTC. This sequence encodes CAWESGLAGVYEQFF.

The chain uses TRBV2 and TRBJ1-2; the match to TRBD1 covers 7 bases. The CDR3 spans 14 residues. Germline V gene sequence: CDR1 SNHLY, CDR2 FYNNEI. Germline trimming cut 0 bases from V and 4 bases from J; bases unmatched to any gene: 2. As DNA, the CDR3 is TGTGCCAGCAGTGAAGCAGGGGGCGTCTATGGCTACACCTTC. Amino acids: CASSEAGGVYGYTF.

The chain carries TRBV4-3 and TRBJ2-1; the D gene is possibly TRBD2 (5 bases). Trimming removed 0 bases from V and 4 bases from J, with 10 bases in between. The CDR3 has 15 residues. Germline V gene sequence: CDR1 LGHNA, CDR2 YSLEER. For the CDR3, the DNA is TGCGCCAGCAGCCAAGAAGGAAGGGAGTACAATGAGCAGTTCTTC. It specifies CASSQEGREYNEQFF.

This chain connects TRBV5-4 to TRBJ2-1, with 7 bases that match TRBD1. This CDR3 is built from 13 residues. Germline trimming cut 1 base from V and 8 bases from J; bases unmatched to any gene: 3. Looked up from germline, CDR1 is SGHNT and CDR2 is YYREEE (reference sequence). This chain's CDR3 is CASSLRQGYEQFF. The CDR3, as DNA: TGTGCCAGCAGCTTGCGACAGGGATATGAGCAGTTCTTC.

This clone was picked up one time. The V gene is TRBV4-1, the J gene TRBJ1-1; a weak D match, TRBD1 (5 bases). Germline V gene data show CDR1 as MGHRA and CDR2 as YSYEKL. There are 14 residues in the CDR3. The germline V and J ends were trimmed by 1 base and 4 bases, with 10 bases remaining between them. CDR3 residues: CASSQVGRATEAFF. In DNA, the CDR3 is TGCGCCAGCAGCCAAGTGGGCAGGGCCACTGAAGCTTTCTTT.

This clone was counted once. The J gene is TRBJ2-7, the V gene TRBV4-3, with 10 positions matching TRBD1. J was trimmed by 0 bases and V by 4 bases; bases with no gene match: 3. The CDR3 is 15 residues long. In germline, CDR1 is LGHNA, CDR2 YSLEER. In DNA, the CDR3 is TGCGCCAGCAGCCCGGGACAGGGGAACTCCTACGAGCAGTACTTC. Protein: CASSPGQGNSYEQYF.

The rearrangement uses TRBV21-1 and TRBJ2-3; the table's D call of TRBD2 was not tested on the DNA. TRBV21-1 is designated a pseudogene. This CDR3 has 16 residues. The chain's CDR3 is CASSDELAGGPDTQYF. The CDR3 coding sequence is TGTGCCAGCAGCGACGAACTAGCGGGAGGGCCCGATACGCAGTATTTT.